One sample yielded the 24 T cell receptor beta chains listed below, sequenced in a study of blood T cells in healthy people across ages. A sample-barcoded 5' primer and a J-beta primer mix were used in a second PCR of roughly 7 to 11 cycles. TCRdb called the 5' RACE reads again in MiXCR, with one record for every CDR3 protein. The profile shows approximately 730,000 distinct CDR3 sequences, about 55% of them singletons. Sequencing was carried out using blood. Receptors were obtained from a man of 80 years or more in good health.

V and J are TRBV9 and TRBJ2-1; 7 bases fit TRBD1. The CDR3 consists of 14 residues. CDR1 and CDR2 from the germline V gene are SGDLS and YYNGEE. V was pared by 9 bases and J by 1 base, with 7 bases of the junction left unmatched. Written as DNA, the CDR3 is TGTGCCATCGCGGGCAGGGGGTCCTACAATGAGCAGTTCTTC. This gives the protein CAIAGRGSYNEQFF.

This clonotype was recorded once. This chain connects TRBV11-2 to TRBJ2-7; 12 bases map to TRBD2. The J segment lost 2 bases and the V segment lost 4 bases, leaving 3 bases of the junction unmatched. This CDR3 is built from 15 residues. Germline CDR1 reads SGHAT; CDR2 reads FQNNGV. The DNA for the CDR3 is TGTGCCAGCAGCTCTAGCGGGAGGGCCCCCTACGAGCAGTACTTC. As protein: CASSSSGRAPYEQYF.

CDR3 region: CSVGVGQWGVKNIQYF. The CDR3 nucleotides are TGCAGCGTTGGAGTGGGCCAGTGGGGCGTCAAAAACATTCAGTACTTC. The chain has TRBV29-1 and TRBJ2-4; a possible D gene is TRBD1 (5 bases). Germline V lookup: CDR1 SQVTM, CDR2 ANQGSEA. There are 16 residues in the CDR3. Trimming pared 4 bases from V and 3 bases from J, leaving 19 bases between.

This clonotype was picked up many times. The junction differs from germline at one of its ends, possibly a read error. The chain is built from TRBV5-1 and TRBJ2-7, with D perhaps TRBD1 (6 bases). Germline CDR1 SGHRS, CDR2 YFSETQ. CDR3 size: 13 residues. CDR3: CASSLGQSYEQYF. The CDR3 nucleotides are TGTGCCAGCAGCTTAGGACAGTCCTACGAGCAGTACTTC.

The chain employs TRBV20-1 and TRBJ1-2; 7 bases map to TRBD1. V lost 6 bases to trimming and J lost 3 bases; unmatched junction nucleotides: 19. There are 17 residues in the CDR3. Per the germline V gene, CDR1 is DFQATT and CDR2 is SNEGSKA (reference sequence). The CDR3 protein is CSAIIGQVVAGDYGYTF. In DNA, the CDR3 is TGCAGTGCAATCATCGGACAGGTGGTTGCGGGGGACTATGGCTACACCTTC.

The sample holds many counts of this clonotype. Since a much larger clone is just one base distant, this may be a read error. CDR3 residues: CAIREDRVYTNEQYF. The CDR3 DNA is TGTGCCATCAGAGAAGACAGGGTTTACACAAATGAGCAGTACTTC. The genes are TRBV10-3 and TRBJ2-1; 7 bases are shared with TRBD1. The last part of the DNA fits TRBJ2-7 better; the J call may be wrong. CDR1 and CDR2 from the germline V gene are ENHRY and SYGVKD. This CDR3 has 15 amino acids.

This chain joins TRBV7-2 and TRBJ1-1; no reliable D call. Germline V CDR1 and CDR2: SGHTA, FQGNSA. Trimming removed 2 bases from V and 0 bases from J, with 7 bases in between. CDR3 length equals 14 residues. The DNA for the CDR3 is TGTGCCAGCAGCTTAATGGGTGTGAACACTGAAGCTTTCTTT. This encodes CASSLMGVNTEAFF.

J is TRBJ1-2 and V is TRBV7-9, with no clear D. The V end lost 1 base, the J end lost 8 bases, and 14 bases lay between the germline ends. The CDR3 spans 14 residues. Germline CDR1 SEHNR, CDR2 FQNEAQ (reference sequence). Here the CDR3 DNA reads TGTGCCAGCAGCTTAGTCCCCCCAATGGGAGGCTACACCTTC. The encoded protein is CASSLVPPMGGYTF.

The rearrangement links TRBV20-1 to TRBJ1-2; TRBD1 is a possible D gene (5 bases). The germline V gene has CDR1 DFQATT and CDR2 SNEGSKA (reference sequence). CDR3 size: 16 residues. V lost 0 bases to trimming and J lost 3 bases, with 17 bases between them. The CDR3: CSAREVFGGVHYGYTF. The CDR3 DNA reads TGCAGTGCTAGAGAGGTTTTCGGGGGGGTACACTATGGCTACACCTTC.

V is TRBV12-3 or TRBV12-4 and J is TRBJ2-4; the D gene is possibly TRBD2 (6 bases). The CDR3 loop spans 16 amino acids. Trimming took off 1 base at V and 6 bases at J, with 16 bases between the two ends. CDR3 in amino acids: CASSLEGIEGGNIQYF. The DNA for the CDR3 is TGTGCCAGCAGTTTAGAGGGTATTGAGGGAGGAAACATTCAGTACTTC.

A few counts support this clonotype. This rearrangement joins TRBV2 to TRBJ1-4; tentatively, D is TRBD1 (5 bases). The CDR3 contains 13 residues. Trimming shortened V by 3 bases and J by 4 bases, and 6 bases separated the two germline ends. Per germline, CDR1 SNHLY and CDR2 FYNNEI. For the CDR3, the DNA is TGTGCCAGCAGTGACAGGGTTAATGAAAAACTGTTTTTT. The encoded protein is CASSDRVNEKLFF. Combining the CDR3 with reference TRBV2 and TRBJ1-4 gives the whole variable domain EPEVTQTPSHQVTQMGQEVILRCVPISNHLYFYWYRQILGQKVEFLVSFYNNEISEKSEIFDDQFSVERPDGSNFTLKIRSTKLEDSAMYFCASSDRVNEKLFFGSGTQLSVL.

The chain uses TRBV2 and TRBJ2-2, with 7 bases identical to TRBD1. The CDR3 length is 15 residues. After removal of 6 bases from V and 0 bases from J, the junction contained 4 bases not matched to a gene. Germline CDR1 reads SNHLY; CDR2 reads FYNNEI. The CDR3 here is CASSTDRTNTGELFF. CDR3 coding DNA: TGTGCCAGCAGCACGGACAGGACGAACACCGGGGAGCTGTTTTTT.

The chain carries TRBV20-1 and TRBJ2-1; no clear D. The germline V and J ends were trimmed by 8 bases and 2 bases, with 16 bases remaining between them. CDR3 length: 14 amino acids. Germline lookup yields CDR1 DFQATT and CDR2 SNEGSKA (reference sequence). This CDR3 reads CSFTPRGPYNEQFF. The CDR3 coding sequence is TGCAGTTTTACCCCGAGAGGACCCTACAATGAGCAGTTCTTC.

This clonotype has only a few counts. The genes are TRBV5-1 and TRBJ2-7, with a tentative D call TRBD2 (5 bases). In germline, CDR1 is SGHRS, CDR2 YFSETQ. The CDR3 totals 14 residues. The V gene lost 4 bases and the J gene lost 0 bases, with 11 bases spanning the gap. Written as DNA, the CDR3 is TGCGCCAGCAGCCCATCCGGGAACTCCTACGAGCAGTACTTC. Its translation is CASSPSGNSYEQYF.

Only a few counts were recorded for this clonotype. The rearrangement links TRBV29-1 to TRBJ2-6; D assignment may be TRBD1 or TRBD2 (5 bases each). The CDR3 loop spans 14 amino acids. V lost 6 bases, J lost 4 bases, and 13 bases lay in between. CDR1 is SQVTM and CDR2 is ANQGSEA in the germline V gene. The CDR3 coding sequence is TGCAGCGTGGACGACAGAGGGGGGGCCAACGTCCTGACTTTC. Protein sequence: CSVDDRGGANVLTF.

This clonotype was observed a handful of times. The rearrangement joins TRBV3-1 to TRBJ1-1, with 9 bases aligning to TRBD1. The V gene end was trimmed by 6 bases and the J gene end by 1 base; junction bases not matched to a gene: 3. Germline lookup yields CDR1 LGHDT and CDR2 YNNKEL (reference sequence). CDR3 length: 14 amino acids. This CDR3 is CASRDRGGNTEAFF. CDR3 DNA: TGTGCCAGCAGGGACAGGGGCGGGAACACTGAAGCTTTCTTT. The variable domain in full, with the rest retrieved from reference TRBV3-1 and TRBJ1-1, is DTAVSQTPKYLVTQMGNDKSIKCEQNLGHDTMYWYKQDSKKFLKIMFSYNNKELIINETVPNRFSPKSPDKAHLNLHINSLELGDSAVYFCASRDRGGNTEAFFGQGTRLTVV.

The J gene is TRBJ2-7, the V gene TRBV9; 9 bases map to TRBD2. The germline CDR1 and CDR2 sequences are SGDLS and YYNGEE. V lost 3 bases and J lost 2; bases outside the gene matches: 6. The CDR3 contains 15 residues. The CDR3 DNA reads TGTGCCAGCAGCGCCAGGGCTAGCGGGACCTACGAGCAGTACTTC. Protein product: CASSARASGTYEQYF. The complete variable domain, with remaining parts taken from reference TRBV9 and TRBJ2-7, reads DSGVTQTPKHLITATGQRVTLRCSPRSGDLSVYWYQQSLDQGLQFLIQYYNGEERAKGNILERFSAQQFPDLHSELNLSSLELGDSALYFCASSARASGTYEQYFGPGTRLTVT.

This clonotype was counted only a few times. The V and J genes are TRBV11-2 and TRBJ2-3; 9 bases line up with TRBD2. Germline CDR1 is SGHAT and CDR2 is FQNNGV. V dropped 0 bases and J dropped 14; count of bases not matched to a gene: 9. The CDR3 spans 14 residues. The CDR3 DNA reads TGTGCCAGCAGCTTAGATCTTAGCGGGGGATACGCGTATTTT. Translated, it gives CASSLDLSGGYAYF.

The V gene is TRBV10-3, the J gene TRBJ2-1; 11 bases are a match to TRBD1. The germline gives CDR1 ENHRY, CDR2 SYGVKD. The CDR3 loop spans 15 amino acids. Germline trimming cut 10 bases from V and 10 bases from J; bases unmatched to any gene: 15. In DNA form, the CDR3 reads TGTGCCACAACACGGGACAGGGGGGCGGGTAGGGAGCAGTTCTTC. Residues: CATTRDRGAGREQFF.

V gene TRBV2 combines with J gene TRBJ2-1; 7 positions match TRBD2. The junction had 14 bases not matched to a gene; V was cut back by 6 bases and J by 0 bases. The CDR3 covers 18 residues. CDR1 is SNHLY, CDR2 FYNNEI, per germline. CDR3: CASRGGLADKSSYNEQFF. CDR3 DNA: TGTGCCAGCAGGGGAGGGCTAGCGGACAAAAGCTCCTACAATGAGCAGTTCTTC.

In this sample, this clonotype turned up a few times. The chain combines TRBV9 with TRBJ1-2, with D uncertain. V lost 0 bases and J 5 bases, leaving 14 bases between the germline ends. The germline V gene has CDR1 SGDLS and CDR2 YYNGEE. CDR3 length: 15 amino acids. The CDR3 here is CASSVASGLGYGYTF. CDR3 nucleotides: TGTGCCAGCAGCGTAGCCTCCGGCCTGGGGTATGGCTACACCTTC.

V gene TRBV28 combines with J gene TRBJ1-5; no clear D gene. V was trimmed by 11 bases and J by 3 bases, leaving 11 bases between them. Per the germline V gene, CDR1 is MDHEN and CDR2 is SYDVKM. The CDR3 length is 12 residues. The DNA for the CDR3 is TGTGCCGGCCAAGCCACCAATCAGCCCCAGCATTTT. Translated: CAGQATNQPQHF.

The J gene is TRBJ1-2, the V gene TRBV5-1; 7 nucleotides align to TRBD1. V was clipped by 0 bases and J by 7 bases; unmatched bases: 9. The germline V gene has CDR1 SGHRS and CDR2 YFSETQ. The CDR3 is 15 residues long. DNA of the CDR3: TGCGCCAGCAGCTTGGATGGGGACAGCCGGGGTGGCTACACCTTC. It yields the protein CASSLDGDSRGGYTF.

The chain couples TRBV20-1 to TRBJ1-4; D might be TRBD1 (5 bases). CDR3 size: 14 residues. V dropped 1 base and J dropped 5 bases, with 11 bases sitting between them. Germline V gives CDR1 DFQATT, CDR2 SNEGSKA (reference sequence). The CDR3 loop reads CSARVRQGNEKLFF. CDR3 DNA: TGCAGTGCTAGAGTTAGGCAGGGAAATGAAAAACTGTTTTTT.